These 8 T cell receptor beta chains came from one sample sequenced in a study of T cell repertoires in cytomegalovirus infection. For these TCRs, the target antigens are not known. MiXCR, applied by TCRdb to the reads, yields one record per CDR3 protein. This sample carries under 500,000 distinct CDR3 sequences, roughly 46% of them seen once, and the ten largest clones take 35% to 50%. The material sequenced was cultured PBMCs, taken from culture after CMV antigen stimulation. The source is a human donor in good health (CMV status not recorded). Some clones in this sample may be carry-over from other donors' samples.

The gene calls are TRBV20-1 and TRBJ2-3; 7 nucleotides match TRBD2. The CDR3 has 14 amino acids. The V gene end was trimmed by 4 bases and the J gene end by 2 bases; junction bases not matched to a gene: 6. Germline loops: CDR1 DFQATT, CDR2 SNEGSKA (reference sequence). CDR3 bases: TGCAGTGCTACCAAGCGGGGACTCACAGATACGCAGTATTTT. Translated, it gives CSATKRGLTDTQYF.

J is TRBJ1-5 and V is TRBV19; D remains ambiguous. This CDR3 contains 14 residues. From germline, CDR1 is LNHDA and CDR2 SQIVND (reference sequence). Trimming cost V 4 bases and J 0 bases, with 7 bases left between them. This chain's CDR3 is CASSKGYSNQPQHF. The DNA for the CDR3 is TGTGCCAGTAGTAAGGGTTATAGCAATCAGCCCCAGCATTTT.

The table lists this clonotype with a count of one. This chain connects TRBV5-3 to TRBJ2-1; 14 bases are shared with TRBD2. TRBV5-3 is annotated as an ORF whose role is uncertain. The CDR3 covers 16 residues. The trim removed 8 bases at V and 7 bases at J, leaving 11 bases unmatched. CDR3 DNA sequence: TGTGCCAGCAGTTTAACCGGGACTAGCGGGAGAAATGAGCAGTTCTTC. This encodes CASSLTGTSGRNEQFF.

This clonotype was seen only a few times. V usage is TRBV12-3 or TRBV12-4 and J usage is TRBJ2-2; no definite D call. There are 16 residues in the CDR3. V was trimmed by 3 bases and J by 5 bases, leaving 16 bases between them. As DNA, the CDR3 is TGTGCCAGCAGTTTCGGTTTAGGTAGAATGACCGGGGAGCTGTTTTTT. Translating it yields CASSFGLGRMTGELFF.

The genes are TRBV5-6 and TRBJ1-6; no clear D. Trimming cost V 2 bases and J 9 bases, with 6 bases left between them. The CDR3 is 12 amino acids. Germline V CDR1 and CDR2: SGHDT, YYEEEE. CDR3 sequence: CASSFSGSPLHF. In DNA, the CDR3 is TGTGCCAGCAGCTTTTCGGGTTCACCCCTCCACTTT.

This clonotype was counted a few times. CDR3 sequence: CASWSGNYGYTF. The CDR3, as DNA: TGTGCCAGTTGGTCAGGGAACTATGGCTACACCTTC. The chain joins TRBV19 to TRBJ1-2; weak D call: TRBD1 (5 bases). Per the germline V gene, CDR1 is LNHDA and CDR2 is SQIVND (reference sequence). Deletions cut 8 bases from V and 2 bases from J, with 9 bases between. This CDR3 region has 12 residues.

The V and J genes are TRBV6-1 and TRBJ1-4; perhaps TRBD1 as D (5 bases). The V gene lost 0 bases and the J gene lost 13 bases, with 12 bases spanning the gap. Germline values: CDR1 MNHNS, CDR2 SASEGT. This CDR3 has 13 residues. The CDR3 spells CASSEAPGERLFF. The CDR3, as DNA: TGTGCCAGCAGTGAAGCGCCGGGGGAGAGACTGTTTTTT.

A remark on this clonotype: A much larger clone lies one base from this, so it may be a read error. The chain combines TRBV7-9 with TRBJ2-1; no firm D call. Germline-derived CDR1 and CDR2 are SEHNR and FQNEAQ (reference sequence). Trimming took 1 base from V and 8 from J, leaving 9 bases between them. This CDR3 has 13 residues. CDR3 sequence reads: CASSLDGSDEQFF. CDR3 coding DNA: TGTGCCAGCAGCTTAGACGGGTCGGATGAGCAGTTCTTC.